This TCR beta chain is from a study of blood T cell repertoires in COVID-19. The wider study: The United States, Italy and Spain were the sources of the acute and convalescent COVID-19 samples.

Original analysis: Reference gene primers were amplified, and this amplification served to estimate nucleated cell counts. Clones were read by immunoSEQ multiplex PCR, and TCRdb kept only the in-frame ones, dropping some. The V and J calls and clone size were taken over from that table, and D and trimming were inferred from the DNA. The repertoire includes under 350,000 clones, 80% to 90% of them detected once, and around 10% sits in the top ten. The J segment lost 2 bases and the V segment lost 3 bases, leaving 9 bases of the junction unmatched. The CDR3 loop spans 17 amino acids. CDR1 MGHRA and CDR2 YSYEKL come from the germline V gene.

Source material: peripheral blood. The chain is built from TRBV4-1 and TRBJ1-1, with 10 nucleotides matching TRBD1. The receptor was derived from a woman in her seventies with acute or convalescent COVID-19. CDR3: CASSHPDRGASNTEAFF. The CDR3 bases are TGCGCCAGCAGCCACCCGGACAGGGGGGCCAGTAACACTGAAGCTTTCTTT.